The source of this TCR beta chain is a study of T cells after posttransplantation cyclophosphamide. Treatment was busulfan-fludarabine conditioning, a marrow graft, and cyclophosphamide on days +3 and +4. Sequenced by immunoSEQ multiplex PCR; TCRdb stores in-frame clones only, minus some. The data list about 7,700 clones, none observed once; roughly 21% falls to the top ten. Whole-study results and caveats: Donor-recipient repertoire similarity was low at 1-2 months, rising over year one. TRB clonality was highly associated with recipient CMV seropositivity and reactivation. TRB overlap between skin or GI tissue T cells and blood was limited.

At least ten counts were recorded for this clone. Its antigen is still unknown. V was cut by 0 bases and J by 8 bases, with 17 bases left in between. This CDR3 region has 15 residues. This TCR came from a female patient in her 60s who received an allogeneic stem cell transplant from an unrelated donor, was CMV-positive, and had acute GVHD only. Some T cells may have come from the graft donor. The input for sequencing was PBMCs, taken approximately 96 days after allogeneic stem cell transplant with posttransplant cyclophosphamide. This chain connects TRBV23-1 to TRBJ2-7; D is possibly TRBD1 (6 bases). TRBV23-1 is known as an ORF, though its function is uncertain. The CDR3 region is CASSQSYRVGEKQYF. The CDR3 bases are TGCGCCAGCAGTCAATCTTACAGGGTGGGGGAGAAGCAGTACTTC.